This T cell receptor beta chain was identified in a study of beta chain features in type 1 diabetes. Study-level information: In all, some 100 million sorted cells from all samples were analyzed.

The whole isolated RNA underwent reverse transcription, so sequencing captured expressed TCRB transcripts. Assay used: immunoSEQ multiplex PCR; TCRdb lists only in-frame clones, some missing. Among about 160,000 clones listed, approximately 62% were seen once. Comment on this clone: Its cognate antigen is unknown.

This CDR3 has 12 residues. Germline assignment: CDR1 MNHEY and CDR2 SVGAGI. V was cut by 0 bases and J by 7 bases, with 1 base left in between. Findings and caveats of the study: The VDJ junctions of type 1 diabetes patients carried fewer insertions and more deletions. A potential influence of HLA type upon TCRB rearrangement remained unresolved herein. Moderately but significantly shorter TCRB CDR3s were found in Type 1 diabetes patients in all four CD4+ subsets.

This sequence originates from a young man with type 1 diabetes. This rearrangement joins TRBV6-5 to TRBJ1-6; no clear D gene. Sequences were obtained from naive CD4+ T cells from blood. CDR3 DNA: TGTGCCAGCAGTTACTCAAATTCACCCCTCCACTTT. Protein sequence: CASSYSNSPLHF.